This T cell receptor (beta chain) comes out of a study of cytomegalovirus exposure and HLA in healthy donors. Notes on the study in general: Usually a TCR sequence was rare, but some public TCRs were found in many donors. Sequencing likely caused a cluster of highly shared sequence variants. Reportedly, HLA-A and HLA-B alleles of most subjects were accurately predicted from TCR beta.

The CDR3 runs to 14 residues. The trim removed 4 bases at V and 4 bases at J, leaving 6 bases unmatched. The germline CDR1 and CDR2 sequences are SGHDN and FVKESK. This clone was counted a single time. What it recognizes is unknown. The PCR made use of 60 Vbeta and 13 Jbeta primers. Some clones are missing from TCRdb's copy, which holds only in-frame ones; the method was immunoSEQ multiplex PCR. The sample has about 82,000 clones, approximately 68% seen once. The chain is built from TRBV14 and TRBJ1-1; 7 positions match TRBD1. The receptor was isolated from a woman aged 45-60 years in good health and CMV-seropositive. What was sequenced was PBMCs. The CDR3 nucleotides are TGTGCCAGCAGCCGACTCGCAGGGGGCACTGAAGCTTTCTTT. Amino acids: CASSRLAGGTEAFF.